What follows describes a single T cell receptor beta chain. The antigen is undetermined. This entry is derived from a study of siplizumab effects on memory and regulatory T cells. Study-level points and caveats: Researchers could not give a naive or memory phenotype to roughly 75-96% of proliferating CD4+ or CD8+ clones.

The V gene's germline CDR1 is SNHLY and CDR2 FYNNEI. The CDR3 totals 19 residues. Trimming stripped 7 bases from V and 1 base from J, with 23 bases between. Per sample, some 10^5 TCR templates were assayed. Using immunoSEQ multiplex PCR, the repertoire was profiled, and TCRdb retains in-frame clones only, with some absent. The profile shows over 90,000 clones, roughly 92% of them singletons. Sequenced sample: CD4+ T cells sorted from blood. This TCR derives from a human donor in good health. The rearrangement links TRBV2 to TRBJ2-6; D gene ambiguous. CDR3 sequence: CASIQGARRPGSGANVLTF. DNA for the CDR3: TGTGCCAGCATACAAGGAGCTAGGCGACCAGGATCTGGGGCCAACGTCCTGACTTTC.